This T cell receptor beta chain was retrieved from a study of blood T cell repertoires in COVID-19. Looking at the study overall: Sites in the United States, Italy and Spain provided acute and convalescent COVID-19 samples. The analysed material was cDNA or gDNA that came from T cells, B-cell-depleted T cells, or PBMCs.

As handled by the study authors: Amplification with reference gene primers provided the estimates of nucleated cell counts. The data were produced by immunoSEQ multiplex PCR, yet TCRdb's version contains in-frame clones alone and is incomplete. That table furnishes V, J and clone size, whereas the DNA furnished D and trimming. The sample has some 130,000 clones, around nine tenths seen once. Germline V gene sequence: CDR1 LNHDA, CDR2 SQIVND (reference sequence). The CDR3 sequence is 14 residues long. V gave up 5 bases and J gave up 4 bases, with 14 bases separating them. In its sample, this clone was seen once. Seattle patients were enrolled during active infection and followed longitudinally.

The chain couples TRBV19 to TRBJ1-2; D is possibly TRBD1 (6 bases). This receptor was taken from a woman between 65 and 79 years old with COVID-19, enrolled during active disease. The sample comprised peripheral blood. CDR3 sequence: CASSPDSYPYGYTF. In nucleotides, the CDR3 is TGTGCCAGTAGTCCGGACAGCTACCCCTATGGCTACACCTTC. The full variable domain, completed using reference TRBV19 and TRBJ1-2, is DGGITQSPKYLFRKEGQNVTLSCEQNLNHDAMYWYRQDPGQGLRLIYYSQIVNDFQKGDIAEGYSVSREKKESFPLTVTSAQKNPTAFYLCASSPDSYPYGYTFGSGTRLTVV.